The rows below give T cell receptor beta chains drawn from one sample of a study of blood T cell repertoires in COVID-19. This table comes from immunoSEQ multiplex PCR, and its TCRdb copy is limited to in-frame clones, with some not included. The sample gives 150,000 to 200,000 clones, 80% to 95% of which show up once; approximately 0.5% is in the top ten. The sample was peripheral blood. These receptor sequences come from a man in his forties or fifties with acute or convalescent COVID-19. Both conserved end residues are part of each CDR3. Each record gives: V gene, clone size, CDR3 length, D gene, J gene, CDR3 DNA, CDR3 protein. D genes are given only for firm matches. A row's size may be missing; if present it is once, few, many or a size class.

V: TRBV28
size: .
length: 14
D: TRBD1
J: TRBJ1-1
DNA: TGTGCCAGCAGAGGGACAGGGCCGGGGACTGAAGCTTTCTTT
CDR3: CASRGTGPGTEAFF

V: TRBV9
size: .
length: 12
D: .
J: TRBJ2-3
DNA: TGTGCCAGCAGCGCCCTAGCAGATACGCAGTATTTT
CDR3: CASSALADTQYF

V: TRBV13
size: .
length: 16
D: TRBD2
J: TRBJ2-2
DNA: TGTGCCAGCAGCTTGGGGACTAGCGGGGTGACCGGGGAGCTGTTTTTT
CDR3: CASSLGTSGVTGELFF

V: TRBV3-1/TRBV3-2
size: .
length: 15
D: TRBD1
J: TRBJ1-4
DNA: TGTGCCAGCAGCCTGGGACAGACAACTAATGAAAAACTGTTTTTT
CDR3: CASSLGQTTNEKLFF

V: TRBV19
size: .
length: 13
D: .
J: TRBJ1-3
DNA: TGTGCCAGTAGTGTGACTCCTGGAAACACCATATATTTT
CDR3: CASSVTPGNTIYF

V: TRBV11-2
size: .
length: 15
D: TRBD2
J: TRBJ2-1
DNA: TGTGCCAGCAGCCCCGGGACTAGCTACTACAATGAGCAGTTCTTC
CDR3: CASSPGTSYYNEQFF

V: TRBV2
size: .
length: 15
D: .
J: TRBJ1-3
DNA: TGTGCCAGCAAGGGGAACATAGGCTCTGGAAACACCATATATTTT
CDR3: CASKGNIGSGNTIYF

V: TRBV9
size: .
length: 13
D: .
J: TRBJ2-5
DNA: TGTGCCAGCAGCGTTAGCGTTTCGGAGACCCAGTACTTC
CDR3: CASSVSVSETQYF

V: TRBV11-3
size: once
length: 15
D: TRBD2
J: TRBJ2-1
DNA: TGTGCCAGCAGATCTGGACTAGCCGGGAGCAATGAGCAGTTCTTC
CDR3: CASRSGLAGSNEQFF

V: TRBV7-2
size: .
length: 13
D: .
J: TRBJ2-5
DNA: TGTGCCAGCAGTGGACAGCCACAAGAGACCCAGTACTTC
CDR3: CASSGQPQETQYF

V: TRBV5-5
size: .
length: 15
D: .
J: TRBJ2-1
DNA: TGTGCCAGCAGCCCGGGACTGCCATCCTACAATGAGCAGTTCTTC
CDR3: CASSPGLPSYNEQFF

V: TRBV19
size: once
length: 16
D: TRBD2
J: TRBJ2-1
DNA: TGTGCCAGTAGGGGACTAGCGCAGAGCTCCTACAATGAGCAGTTCTTC
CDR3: CASRGLAQSSYNEQFF

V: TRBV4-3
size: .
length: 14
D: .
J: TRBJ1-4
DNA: TGCGCCAGCAGCCCCGGAGGGGCTAATGAAAAACTGTTTTTT
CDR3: CASSPGGANEKLFF

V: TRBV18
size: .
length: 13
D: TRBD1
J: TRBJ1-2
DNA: TGTGCCAGCCGTACAGGGGTCAACTATGGCTACACCTTC
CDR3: CASRTGVNYGYTF

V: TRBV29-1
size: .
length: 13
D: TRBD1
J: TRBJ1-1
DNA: TGCAGCGTGGACCGGACAGGGAGCACTGAAGCTTTCTTT
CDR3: CSVDRTGSTEAFF

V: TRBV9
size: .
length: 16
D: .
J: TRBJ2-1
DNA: TGTGCCAGCAGCCCCGAGCTCCATAGCTCCTACAATGAGCAGTTCTTC
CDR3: CASSPELHSSYNEQFF

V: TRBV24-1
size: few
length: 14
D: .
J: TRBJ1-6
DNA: TGTGCCACCCAAGGACAGAGCAATAATTCACCCCTCCACTTT
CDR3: CATQGQSNNSPLHF

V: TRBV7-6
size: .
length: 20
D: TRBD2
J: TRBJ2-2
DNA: TGTGCCAGCAGCTTAGCCCGCTCGTTGGCGGGGGGGCCATGGACCGGGGAGCTGTTTTTT
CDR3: CASSLARSLAGGPWTGELFF

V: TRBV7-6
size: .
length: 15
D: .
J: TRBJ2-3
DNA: TGTGCCAGCAGCTTAGAGTCAGGGATCACAGATACGCAGTATTTT
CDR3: CASSLESGITDTQYF

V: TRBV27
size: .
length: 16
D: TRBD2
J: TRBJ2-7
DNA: TGTGCCAGCAGCTCCCGAGGTGATAGCGGGAGATACGAGCAGTACTTC
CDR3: CASSSRGDSGRYEQYF

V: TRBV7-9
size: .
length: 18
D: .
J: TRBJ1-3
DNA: TGTGCCAGCAGCTTGTACCGTCCCGGGGGTAGATCTGGAAACACCATATATTTT
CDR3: CASSLYRPGGRSGNTIYF

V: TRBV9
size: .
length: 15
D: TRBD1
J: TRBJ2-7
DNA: TGTGCCAGCAGCGTAGGAGACAGGGGTCTCTACGAGCAGTACTTC
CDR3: CASSVGDRGLYEQYF

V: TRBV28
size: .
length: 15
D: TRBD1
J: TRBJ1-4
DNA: TGTGCCAGCAGTTCACCGGGACAGGGGGAAGAAAAACTGTTTTTT
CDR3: CASSSPGQGEEKLFF

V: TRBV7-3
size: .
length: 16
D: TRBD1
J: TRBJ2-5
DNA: TGTGCCAGCAGCTTAGATGGGACAGGGGGTGAGGAGACCCAGTACTTC
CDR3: CASSLDGTGGEETQYF

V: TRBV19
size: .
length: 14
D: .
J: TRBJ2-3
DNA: TGTGCCAGTAGTATAAACAGGGCTGCAGATACGCAGTATTTT
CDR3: CASSINRAADTQYF

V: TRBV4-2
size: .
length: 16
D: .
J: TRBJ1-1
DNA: TGTGCCAGCAGCCAAGATCTTTGGTCCATCCTAGCTGAAGCTTTCTTT
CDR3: CASSQDLWSILAEAFF

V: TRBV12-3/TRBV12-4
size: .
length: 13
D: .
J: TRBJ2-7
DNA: TGTGCCAGCAGTTTTGACCAGGGGTACGAGCAGTACTTC
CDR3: CASSFDQGYEQYF